These 23 T cell receptor beta chains share one sample of origin, sequenced in a study of OX40 agonist ivuxolimab in advanced cancers. Profiled with immunoSEQ multiplex PCR; TCRdb holds only in-frame clones, not every one. The repertoire holds 45,000 to 65,000 clones, with 87% as singletons. The input for sequencing was CD4+ or CD8+ T cells sorted from blood, taken in a trial of the OX40 agonist ivuxolimab. All receptors come from an adult with an advanced solid tumor such as melanoma, head and neck, liver or kidney cancer.

V is TRBV11-3 and J is TRBJ2-7, with TRBD2 identical over 7 bases. The CDR3 covers 15 residues. V gave up 2 bases and J gave up 1 base; unmatched junction bases: 5. Germline V lookup: CDR1 SGHNT, CDR2 YENEEA. The CDR3 region is CASSLSSSGSYEQYF. In DNA form, the CDR3 reads TGTGCCAGCAGCTTAAGCTCTAGCGGATCCTACGAGCAGTACTTC.

The genes are TRBV9 and TRBJ1-2, with no clear D. Trimming removed 3 bases from V and 8 bases from J, with 14 bases in between. Per the germline V gene, CDR1 is SGDLS and CDR2 is YYNGEE. CDR3 length: 13 amino acids. CDR3: CASSGQPVWGYTF. DNA for the CDR3: TGTGCCAGCAGCGGGCAGCCGGTCTGGGGCTACACCTTC.

The chain joins TRBV5-1 to TRBJ2-2, with 10 bases lining up with TRBD1. CDR1 is SGHRS, CDR2 YFSETQ, per germline. The CDR3 is made up of 15 amino acids. The ends lost 7 bases at V and 6 bases at J; junction bases unmatched: 9. The CDR3 spells CASGWGTGVAGELFF. DNA of the CDR3: TGCGCCAGCGGCTGGGGGACAGGGGTCGCCGGGGAGCTGTTTTTT.

This chain joins TRBV9 and TRBJ1-5; possibly TRBD1 for D (6 bases). V was trimmed by 0 bases and J by 8 bases, leaving 9 bases between them. From germline, CDR1 is SGDLS and CDR2 YYNGEE. This CDR3 is built from 13 residues. CDR3 sequence (DNA): TGTGCCAGCAGCGTAGTCCCAGGGGAGCCCCAGCATTTT. Its translation is CASSVVPGEPQHF.

The chain uses TRBV10-3 and TRBJ1-5, with TRBD1 identical over 9 bases. V was pared by 10 bases and J by 3 bases, with 10 bases of the junction left unmatched. The CDR3 spans 15 residues. Germline CDR1 is ENHRY and CDR2 is SYGVKD. The CDR3 coding sequence is TGTGCCACCAGGAGGACAGGGGAGGACAATCAGCCCCAGCATTTT. Its translation is CATRRTGEDNQPQHF.

The chain is built from TRBV11-2 and TRBJ1-2; D is uncertain. The germline V and J ends were trimmed by 4 bases and 0 bases, with 24 bases remaining between them. Germline CDR1 is SGHAT and CDR2 is FQNNGV. The CDR3 consists of 19 residues. CDR3 nucleotide sequence: TGTGCCAGCAGCTCACCCCTCGGGCCAGGTACCGCAGCTAACTATGGCTACACCTTC. Protein sequence: CASSSPLGPGTAANYGYTF.

CDR3 nucleotides: TGCGCCAGCAGCAACCAGGGATTAGAGACAGATACGCAGTATTTT. Translating gives CASSNQGLETDTQYF. The chain recombines TRBV5-1 with TRBJ2-3, with D possibly TRBD1 on 5 matching bases. Trimming removed 4 bases at V and 3 bases at J, with 15 bases between. The germline gives CDR1 SGHRS, CDR2 YFSETQ. The CDR3 spans 15 residues. Full variable domain (outside the CDR3, taken from reference TRBV5-1 and TRBJ2-3): KAGVTQTPRYLIKTRGQQVTLSCSPISGHRSVSWYQQTPGQGLQFLFEYFSETQRNKGNFPGRFSGRQFSNSRSEMNVSTLELGDSALYLCASSNQGLETDTQYFGPGTRLTVL.

The chain recombines TRBV6-4 with TRBJ2-2, with D unclear. The germline V gene encodes CDR1 MRHNA and CDR2 SNTAGT. The CDR3 length is 14 residues. The ends were cut back, 5 bases at V and 2 bases at J, with 9 bases in the middle. CDR3 loop: CASSWRANTGELFF. Here the CDR3 DNA reads TGTGCCAGCAGTTGGCGAGCTAACACCGGGGAGCTGTTTTTT.

The V gene is TRBV10-3, the J gene TRBJ1-3, with no clear D. The V and J ends lost 3 bases and 3 bases respectively, with 9 bases between them. There are 14 residues in the CDR3. Per the germline V gene, CDR1 is ENHRY and CDR2 is SYGVKD. CDR3 coding DNA: TGTGCCATCAGTGATAGGCAATTTGGAAACACCATATATTTT. Amino acid sequence: CAISDRQFGNTIYF.

V and J are TRBV27 and TRBJ2-7; a weak D match, TRBD1 (5 bases). The ends were cut back, 5 bases at V and 1 base at J, with 18 bases in the middle. The CDR3 totals 16 residues. Germline lookup yields CDR1 MNHEY and CDR2 SMNVEV (reference sequence). The CDR3 region is CASSLTGGFGSYEQYV. DNA for the CDR3: TGTGCCAGCAGTCTTACAGGTGGATTCGGGTCCTACGAGCAGTACGTC.

This clone was observed once. The chain combines TRBV5-1 with TRBJ2-2; maybe TRBD1 (5 bases). The CDR3 covers 15 residues. Germline CDR1 is SGHRS and CDR2 is YFSETQ. V lost 2 bases and J 6 bases, leaving 14 bases between the germline ends. CDR3 sequence: CASSFGFRDPGELFF. CDR3 bases: TGCGCCAGCAGCTTTGGGTTCAGGGATCCCGGGGAGCTGTTTTTT.

The chain has TRBV6-5 and TRBJ1-4; D is unclear. Germline CDR1 MNHEY, CDR2 SVGAGI. V was clipped by 5 bases and J by 9 bases, with 10 bases between them. The CDR3 covers 12 residues. The CDR3 reads CASSQDGQKLFF. The CDR3 nucleotides read TGTGCCAGCAGTCAAGACGGACAAAAACTGTTTTTT.

The chain recombines TRBV27 with TRBJ2-2; 12 positions match TRBD2. The germline gives CDR1 MNHEY, CDR2 SMNVEV (reference sequence). Unmatched junction bases numbered 9, after V lost 6 bases and J lost 4 bases. The CDR3 has 17 amino acids. In DNA form, the CDR3 reads TGTGCCAGCAGGCTATCACTAGCGGGGGGCCGCACCGGGGAGCTGTTTTTT. Protein product: CASRLSLAGGRTGELFF.

The chain has TRBV6-6 and TRBJ2-3; D may be TRBD1 (5 bases). The V and J ends lost 0 bases and 0 bases respectively, with 7 bases between them. From germline, CDR1 is MNHNY and CDR2 SVGAGI (reference sequence). CDR3 size: 15 residues. In DNA form, the CDR3 reads TGTGCCAGCAGTTACTCGACAGCGAGCACAGATACGCAGTATTTT. It translates to CASSYSTASTDTQYF.

The chain employs TRBV28 and TRBJ2-2; tentatively, D is TRBD1 (6 bases). Between the trimmed V and J ends, which lost 5 bases and 3 bases, there was a span of 13 bases. This CDR3 is built from 15 residues. CDR1 is MDHEN and CDR2 is SYDVKM in the germline V gene. CDR3 sequence: CASSIGGLDTGELFF. The CDR3 region has the DNA TGTGCCAGCAGTATAGGGGGTTTAGACACCGGGGAGCTGTTTTTT.

The V call is TRBV6-1, the J call TRBJ2-7, with D maybe TRBD2 (5 bases). Germline CDR1 MNHNS, CDR2 SASEGT. Trimming took off 4 bases at V and 3 bases at J, with 13 bases between the two ends. The CDR3 loop spans 14 amino acids. CDR3 in DNA: TGTGCCAGCAGTGGAGACTATATTCTCTACGAGCAGTACGTC. Residues: CASSGDYILYEQYV.

The chain combines TRBV19 with TRBJ2-1; D gene ambiguous. V lost 1 base, J lost 9 bases, and 7 bases lay in between. Germline V gene lookup returns CDR1 LNHDA and CDR2 SQIVND (reference sequence). The length of the CDR3 is 12 residues. DNA for the CDR3: TGTGCCAGTAGTATAGGGAGAGGTGAGCAGTTCTTC. This gives the protein CASSIGRGEQFF.

This rearrangement joins TRBV20-1 to TRBJ1-1; D uncertain. Germline V gene sequence: CDR1 DFQATT, CDR2 SNEGSKA (reference sequence). The CDR3 covers 10 residues. Trimming left V 3 bases short and J 7 bases short, with 6 bases between. This CDR3 reads CSASWGEAFF. CDR3 nucleotide sequence: TGCAGTGCTAGTTGGGGTGAAGCTTTCTTT.

The CDR3 region has the DNA TGTGCCAGCAGTGAAGTCGGGGATCAGCGAGAGACCCAGTACTTC. Protein sequence: CASSEVGDQRETQYF. V usage is TRBV2 and J usage is TRBJ2-5; D possibly corresponds to TRBD2 (5 bases). Trimming removed 1 base from V and 4 bases from J, with 13 bases in between. From germline, CDR1 is SNHLY and CDR2 FYNNEI. The CDR3 sequence is 15 residues long.

The chain is built from TRBV5-4 and TRBJ1-2, with TRBD1 identical over 7 bases. This CDR3 contains 13 residues. Germline CDR1 reads SGHNT; CDR2 reads YYREEE (reference sequence). With 1 base clipped from V and 7 bases from J, the junction kept 4 bases outside the gene matches. The CDR3 reads CASSLRGRIGYTF. As DNA, the CDR3 is TGTGCCAGCAGCTTGAGGGGGCGTATTGGCTACACCTTC.

This clone has more than one count but fewer than ten. CDR3 nucleotide sequence: TGTGCCAGCAGTTTAGACCTAGGGGAGCGCTACACCTTC. This sequence encodes CASSLDLGERYTF. The rearrangement uses TRBV28 and TRBJ1-2; a weak D match, TRBD1 (5 bases). V was cut by 2 bases and J by 9 bases, with 13 bases left in between. CDR1 is MDHEN, CDR2 SYDVKM, per germline. This CDR3 has 13 residues.

A few counts support this clone. The gene calls are TRBV7-8 and TRBJ2-5; 8 positions match TRBD2. The germline V gene encodes CDR1 SGHVS and CDR2 FQNEAQ. Unmatched junction bases numbered 11, after V lost 6 bases and J lost 2 bases. The CDR3 loop spans 16 amino acids. The CDR3 is CASRSLAGGTQETQYF. The CDR3 region has the DNA TGTGCCAGCAGATCCCTTGCGGGAGGAACGCAAGAGACCCAGTACTTC.

This clone came up a few times. CDR3 in amino acids: CSVEDLGVEAFF. The CDR3, as DNA: TGCAGCGTTGAAGATCTCGGGGTTGAAGCTTTCTTT. The chain employs TRBV29-1 and TRBJ1-1; D is unresolved. V was pared by 0 bases and J by 7 bases, with 9 bases between. The CDR3 is 12 residues long. CDR1 and CDR2 from the germline V gene are SQVTM and ANQGSEA.